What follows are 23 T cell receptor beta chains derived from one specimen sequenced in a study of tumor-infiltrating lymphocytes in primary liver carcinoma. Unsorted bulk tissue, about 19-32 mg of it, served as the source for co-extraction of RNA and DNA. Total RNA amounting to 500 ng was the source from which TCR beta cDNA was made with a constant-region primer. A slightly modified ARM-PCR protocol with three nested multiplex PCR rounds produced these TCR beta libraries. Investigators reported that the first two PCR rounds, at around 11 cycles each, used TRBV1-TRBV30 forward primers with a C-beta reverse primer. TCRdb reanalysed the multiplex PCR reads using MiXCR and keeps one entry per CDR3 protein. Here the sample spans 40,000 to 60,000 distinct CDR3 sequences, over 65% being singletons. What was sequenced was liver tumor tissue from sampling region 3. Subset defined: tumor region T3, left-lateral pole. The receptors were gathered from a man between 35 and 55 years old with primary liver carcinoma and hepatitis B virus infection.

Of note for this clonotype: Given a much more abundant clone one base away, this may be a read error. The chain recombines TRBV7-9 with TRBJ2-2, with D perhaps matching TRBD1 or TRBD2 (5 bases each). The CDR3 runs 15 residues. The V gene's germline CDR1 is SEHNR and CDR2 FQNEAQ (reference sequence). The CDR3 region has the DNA TGTGCCAGCAGCGGCCCGATCCGGGGACCCGGGGAGCTGCTTTTT. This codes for CASSGPIRGPGELLF.

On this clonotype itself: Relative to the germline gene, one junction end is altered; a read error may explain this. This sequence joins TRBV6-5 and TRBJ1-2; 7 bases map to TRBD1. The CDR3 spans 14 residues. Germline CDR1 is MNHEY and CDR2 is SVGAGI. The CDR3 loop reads CAISYRGKNFGYTF. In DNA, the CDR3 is TGTGCCATTTCGTACAGGGGAAAAAACTTTGGCTACACCTTC.

CDR3: CASSLGAANTGELFF. DNA of the CDR3: TGTGCCAGCAGCTTAGGGGCAGCGAACACCGGGGAGCTGTTTTTT. The genes are TRBV11-2 and TRBJ2-2; D uncertain. The V end was cut by 1 base, the J end by 0 bases, with 6 bases between. The CDR3 loop spans 15 amino acids. The germline gives CDR1 SGHAT, CDR2 FQNNGV.

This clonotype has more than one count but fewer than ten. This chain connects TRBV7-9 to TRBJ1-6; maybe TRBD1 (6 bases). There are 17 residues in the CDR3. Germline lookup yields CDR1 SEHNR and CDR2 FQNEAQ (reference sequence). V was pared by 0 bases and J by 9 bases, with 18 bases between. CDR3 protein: CASSLATQGIGSSPLHF. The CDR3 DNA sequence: TGTGCCAGCAGCTTAGCGACACAGGGTATCGGAAGTTCACCCCTCCACTTT.

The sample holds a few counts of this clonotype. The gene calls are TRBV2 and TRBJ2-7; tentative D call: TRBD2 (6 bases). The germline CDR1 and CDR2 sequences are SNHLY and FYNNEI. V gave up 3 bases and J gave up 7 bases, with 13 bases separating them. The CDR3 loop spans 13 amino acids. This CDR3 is CASSEGWAGEQYF. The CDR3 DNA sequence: TGTGCCAGCAGTGAGGGGTGGGCGGGGGAGCAGTACTTC.

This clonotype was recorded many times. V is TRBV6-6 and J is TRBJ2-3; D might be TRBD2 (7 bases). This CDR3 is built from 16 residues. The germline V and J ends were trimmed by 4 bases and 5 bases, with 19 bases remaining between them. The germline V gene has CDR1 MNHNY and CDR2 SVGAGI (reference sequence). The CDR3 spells CASSWGPAGRGDTQYF. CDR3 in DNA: TGTGCCAGCAGTTGGGGGCCGGCAGGGAGGGGAGATACGCAGTATTTT.

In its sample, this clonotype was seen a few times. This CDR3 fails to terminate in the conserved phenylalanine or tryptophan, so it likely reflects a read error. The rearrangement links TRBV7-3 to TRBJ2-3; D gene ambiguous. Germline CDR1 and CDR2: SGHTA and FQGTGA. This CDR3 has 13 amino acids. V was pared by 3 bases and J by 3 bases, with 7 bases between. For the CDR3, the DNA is TGTGCCAGCAGCTTTAGTCGGACAGATACGCAGTATTCT. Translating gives CASSFSRTDTQYS.

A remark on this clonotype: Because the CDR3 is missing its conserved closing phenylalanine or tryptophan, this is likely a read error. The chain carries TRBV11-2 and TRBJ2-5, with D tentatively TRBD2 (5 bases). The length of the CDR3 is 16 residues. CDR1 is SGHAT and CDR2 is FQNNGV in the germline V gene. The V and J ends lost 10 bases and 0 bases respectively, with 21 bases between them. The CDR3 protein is CATRSLDSAHQETQYY. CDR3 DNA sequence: TGTGCCACCAGATCCCTGGACTCGGCCCACCAAGAGACCCAGTACTAC.

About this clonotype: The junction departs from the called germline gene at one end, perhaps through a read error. CDR3 residues: CVSTPSGTGTGNTRYF. The CDR3 bases are TGTGTCAGCACCCCCTCCGGAACAGGGACTGGAAACACCAGATATTTT. The chain is built from TRBV6-1 and TRBJ1-3; tentative D call: TRBD1 (6 bases). The CDR3 spans 16 residues. Germline V gene sequence: CDR1 MNHNS, CDR2 SASEGT.

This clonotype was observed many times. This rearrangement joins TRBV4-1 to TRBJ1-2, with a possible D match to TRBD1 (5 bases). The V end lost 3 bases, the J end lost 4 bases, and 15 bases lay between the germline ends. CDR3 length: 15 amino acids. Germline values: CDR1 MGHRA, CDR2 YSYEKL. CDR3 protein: CASSQPTGAPYGYTF. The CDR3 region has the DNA TGCGCCAGCAGCCAGCCTACCGGGGCCCCCTATGGCTACACCTTC.

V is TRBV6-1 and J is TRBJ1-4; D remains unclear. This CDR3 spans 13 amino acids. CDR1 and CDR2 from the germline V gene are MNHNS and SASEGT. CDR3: CLSRKREREKLFF. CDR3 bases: TGTCTCAGTAGGAAGCGGGAGAGGGAAAAACTGTTTTTT.

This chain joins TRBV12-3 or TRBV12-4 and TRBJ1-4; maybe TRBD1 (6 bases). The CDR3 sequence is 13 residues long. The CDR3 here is CGSSSDSTEKLFF. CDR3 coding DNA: TGTGGCAGTAGTTCGGACAGCACCGAAAAACTGTTTTTT.

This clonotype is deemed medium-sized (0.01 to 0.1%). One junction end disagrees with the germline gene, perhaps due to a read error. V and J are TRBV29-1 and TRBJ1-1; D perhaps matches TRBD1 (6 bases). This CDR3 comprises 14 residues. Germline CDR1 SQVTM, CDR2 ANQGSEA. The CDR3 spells CSVAGQGTNPEAFF. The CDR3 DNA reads TGCAGCGTTGCCGGGCAGGGGACGAACCCTGAAGCTTTCTTT.

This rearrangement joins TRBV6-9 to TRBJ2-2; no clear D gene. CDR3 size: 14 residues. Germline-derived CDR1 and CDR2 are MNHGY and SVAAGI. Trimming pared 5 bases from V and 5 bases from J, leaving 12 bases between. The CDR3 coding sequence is TGTGCCAGCAGTCAGAGCGACGGGACCGGGGAGCTGTTTTTT. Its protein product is CASSQSDGTGELFF.

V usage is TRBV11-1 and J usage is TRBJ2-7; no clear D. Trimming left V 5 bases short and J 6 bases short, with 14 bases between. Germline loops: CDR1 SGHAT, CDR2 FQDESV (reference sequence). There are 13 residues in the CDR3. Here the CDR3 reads CASSRQAAREQYF. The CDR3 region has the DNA TGTGCCAGCAGCAGGCAGGCGGCCCGCGAGCAGTACTTC.

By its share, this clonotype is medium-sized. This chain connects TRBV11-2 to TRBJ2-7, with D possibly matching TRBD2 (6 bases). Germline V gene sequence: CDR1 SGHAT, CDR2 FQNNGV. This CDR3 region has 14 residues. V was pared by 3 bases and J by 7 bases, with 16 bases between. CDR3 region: CASSFQPNGGEQYF. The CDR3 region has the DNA TGTGCCAGCAGCTTCCAACCTAACGGGGGAGAGCAGTACTTC.

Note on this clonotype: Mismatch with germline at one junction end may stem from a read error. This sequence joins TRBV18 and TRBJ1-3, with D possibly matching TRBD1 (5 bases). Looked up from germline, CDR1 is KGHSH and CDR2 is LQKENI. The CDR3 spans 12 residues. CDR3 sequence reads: CASSPWDGFLGF. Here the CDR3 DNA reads TGTGCCAGCTCACCGTGGGACGGTTTCCTCGGCTTT. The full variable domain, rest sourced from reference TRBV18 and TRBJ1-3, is NAGVMQNPRHLVRRRGQEARLRCSPMKGHSHVYWYRQLPEEGLKFMVYLQKENIIDESGMPKERFSAEFPKEGPSILRIQQVVRGDSAAYFCASSPWDGFLGFGEGSWLTVV.

CDR3 amino acids: CANSQRRTDTENTIYF. CDR3 bases: TGTGCCAACAGCCAAAGAAGGACAGACACTGAAAACACCATATATTTT. V gene TRBV6-1 combines with J gene TRBJ1-3; D possibly corresponds to TRBD1 (6 bases). Germline V gene data show CDR1 as MNHNS and CDR2 as SASEGT. The CDR3 sequence is 16 residues long. Deletions cut 10 bases from V and 6 bases from J, with 25 bases between.

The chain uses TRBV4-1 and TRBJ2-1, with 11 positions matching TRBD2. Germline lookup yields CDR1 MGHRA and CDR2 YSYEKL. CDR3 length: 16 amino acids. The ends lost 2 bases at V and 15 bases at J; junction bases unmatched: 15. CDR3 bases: TGCGCCAGCAGCCAAACCGGGACTAGCGGTGACAATGAGTGGTTCTTC. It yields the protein CASSQTGTSGDNEWFF.

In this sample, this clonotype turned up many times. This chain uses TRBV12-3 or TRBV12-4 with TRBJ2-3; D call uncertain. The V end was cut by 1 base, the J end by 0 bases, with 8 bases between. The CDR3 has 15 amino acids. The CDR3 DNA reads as TGTGCCAGCAGTTTAGGCCCCTATAGCACAGATACGCAGTATTTT. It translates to CASSLGPYSTDTQYF.

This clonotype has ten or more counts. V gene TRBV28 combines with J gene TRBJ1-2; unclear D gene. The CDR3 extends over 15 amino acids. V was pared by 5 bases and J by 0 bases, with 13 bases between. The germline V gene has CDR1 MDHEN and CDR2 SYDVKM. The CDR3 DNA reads TGTGCCAGCAGTCCCCCCACGTCTACTAACTATGGCTACACCTTC. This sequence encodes CASSPPTSTNYGYTF.

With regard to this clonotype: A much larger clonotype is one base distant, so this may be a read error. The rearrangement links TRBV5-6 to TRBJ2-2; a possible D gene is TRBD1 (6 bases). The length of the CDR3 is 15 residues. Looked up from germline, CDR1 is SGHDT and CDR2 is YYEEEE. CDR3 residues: CANSLEQGITGELFF. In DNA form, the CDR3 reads TGTGCCAACAGCTTGGAGCAGGGGATAACCGGGGAGCTGTTTTTT.

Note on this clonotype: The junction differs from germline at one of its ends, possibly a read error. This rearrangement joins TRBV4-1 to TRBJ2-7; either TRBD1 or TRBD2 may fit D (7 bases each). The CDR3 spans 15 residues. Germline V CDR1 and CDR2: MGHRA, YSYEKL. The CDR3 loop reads CTSNPRGGGFYEQYF. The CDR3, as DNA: TGCACCAGCAACCCTCGGGGAGGGGGCTTCTACGAGCAGTACTTC.